A single sample is the source of the 27 T cell receptor beta chains below, sequenced in a study of post-analysis software for immune sequencing data. Study-wide findings and caveats: In patients, about 5 TRBV segments were more frequent than in controls, with TRBV5-6, TRBV5-1 and TRBV20-1 among them.

What these receptors recognize is not known. Carried by the TCR beta cDNA libraries were unique molecular identifiers. TCRdb fed the PCR reads into MiXCR, producing one record per CDR3 protein. The profile shows under 900,000 distinct CDR3 sequences, roughly half of them singletons. The sequenced sample consisted of blood. The receptors originated from a girl aged 10-17 years with multiple sclerosis.

Points on this clonotype: A read error may produce the germline difference seen at one junction end. J is TRBJ2-1 and V is TRBV7-7; D is ambiguous. The CDR3 has 13 residues. Per germline, CDR1 SSHAT and CDR2 FNYEAQ (reference sequence). CDR3 sequence reads: CASSPGRSNEQFF. CDR3 DNA: TGTGCTAGCAGCCCCGGACGTTCCAATGAGCAGTTCTTC.

The chain is built from TRBV3-1 and TRBJ2-3; 11 nucleotides agree with TRBD2. The CDR3 totals 16 residues. V dropped 2 bases and J dropped 2; count of bases not matched to a gene: 3. The V gene's germline CDR1 is LGHDT and CDR2 YNNKEL (reference sequence). CDR3 protein: CASSQSSGGNTDTQYF. The CDR3 DNA reads TGTGCCAGCAGCCAATCTAGCGGGGGGAACACAGATACGCAGTATTTT.

The V gene is TRBV29-1, the J gene TRBJ2-2; D remains ambiguous. The CDR3 has 12 residues. Trimming pared 4 bases from V and 2 bases from J, leaving 5 bases between. From germline, CDR1 is SQVTM and CDR2 ANQGSEA. The DNA for the CDR3 is TGCAGCGTTGTCGGCAACACCGGGGAGCTGTTTTTT. As protein: CSVVGNTGELFF.

This chain joins TRBV6-1 and TRBJ2-2, with D unclear. V gave up 2 bases and J gave up 4 bases, with 11 bases separating them. Germline assignment: CDR1 MNHNS and CDR2 SASEGT. The CDR3 has 15 residues. CDR3 sequence reads: CASSEIGQATGELFF. CDR3 nucleotides: TGTGCCAGCAGTGAAATCGGGCAAGCCACCGGGGAGCTGTTTTTT.

V usage is TRBV29-1 and J usage is TRBJ2-3, with a possible D match to TRBD1 (6 bases). Trimming took off 5 bases at V and 2 bases at J, with 14 bases between the two ends. Per the germline V gene, CDR1 is SQVTM and CDR2 is ANQGSEA. This CDR3 has 14 residues. The CDR3 bases are TGCAGCGTTACAGGGTCCCCGATCACAGATACGCAGTATTTT. It encodes CSVTGSPITDTQYF.

The chain combines TRBV12-3 or TRBV12-4 with TRBJ2-5; TRBD2 aligns across 16 bases. The J segment lost 12 bases and the V segment lost 5 bases, leaving 3 bases of the junction unmatched. There are 13 residues in the CDR3. The CDR3 nucleotides are TGTGCCAGCAGTCTCGGGACTAGCGGGGGGGAGTACTTC. Translated, it gives CASSLGTSGGEYF.

DNA of the CDR3: TGCAGTGCTAGAGATCCCCAGGGCTACGAGCAGTACTTC. It specifies CSARDPQGYEQYF. The chain employs TRBV20-1 and TRBJ2-7; a possible D gene is TRBD1 (5 bases). Trimming left V 0 bases short and J 3 bases short, with 9 bases between. The CDR3 covers 13 residues. Germline V gene lookup returns CDR1 DFQATT and CDR2 SNEGSKA (reference sequence).

V is TRBV12-3 or TRBV12-4 and J is TRBJ2-5; 8 positions agree with TRBD2. The CDR3 is 16 amino acids. The trim removed 5 bases at V and 3 bases at J, leaving 11 bases unmatched. The CDR3 bases are TGTGCCAGCAGTCCCGATCTGGGAGCGGGGGAAGAGACCCAGTACTTC. Residues: CASSPDLGAGEETQYF.

This clonotype was recorded only once. V and J are TRBV20-1 and TRBJ1-1; D gene unclear. V lost 0 bases and J lost 6, with 11 bases in between. The CDR3 runs to 13 residues. Germline V gene data show CDR1 as DFQATT and CDR2 as SNEGSKA (reference sequence). CDR3: CSARDRGGSEAFF. DNA of the CDR3: TGCAGTGCTAGAGATCGGGGAGGATCTGAAGCTTTCTTT.

A single count supports this clonotype. The rearrangement uses TRBV7-3 and TRBJ2-1; D ambiguous. Between the trimmed V and J ends, which lost 2 bases and 0 bases, there was a span of 8 bases. Germline-derived CDR1 and CDR2 are SGHTA and FQGTGA. This CDR3 spans 15 amino acids. The CDR3 nucleotides read TGTGCCAGCAGCTTAGACTCCCGCTCCTACAATGAGCAGTTCTTC. Amino acids: CASSLDSRSYNEQFF.

The chain combines TRBV7-9 with TRBJ2-1; D perhaps matches TRBD2 (6 bases). The germline gives CDR1 SEHNR, CDR2 FQNEAQ (reference sequence). The CDR3 sequence is 15 residues long. Trimming cost V 5 bases and J 6 bases, with 17 bases left between them. The CDR3 nucleotides are TGTGCCAGCAGCCCACCGGGCGGGGTAGGCAATGAGCAGTTCTTC. This encodes CASSPPGGVGNEQFF.

The chain is built from TRBV2 and TRBJ2-7; 7 bases are a match to TRBD1. Germline V lookup: CDR1 SNHLY, CDR2 FYNNEI. V lost 7 bases to trimming and J lost 8 bases; unmatched junction nucleotides: 11. The CDR3 totals 13 residues. CDR3 bases: TGTGCCAGCACCGCGATAACAGGGGTGAAGCAGTACTTC. It translates to CASTAITGVKQYF.

The J gene is TRBJ2-6, the V gene TRBV3-1; 7 bases align to TRBD2. This CDR3 comprises 18 residues. Germline-derived CDR1 and CDR2 are LGHDT and YNNKEL (reference sequence). Trimming removed 4 bases from V and 0 bases from J; junction bases left unmatched: 9. CDR3 coding DNA: TGTGCCAGCAGCCCTTTAGGGACTACCTTCTCTGGGGCCAACGTCCTGACTTTC. Translation gives CASSPLGTTFSGANVLTF.

The V call is TRBV20-1, the J call TRBJ2-7, with D possibly TRBD2 on 6 matching bases. The germline gives CDR1 DFQATT, CDR2 SNEGSKA (reference sequence). The CDR3 extends over 12 amino acids. V gave up 5 bases and J gave up 3 bases, with 11 bases separating them. DNA for the CDR3: TGCAGTGCTCCGGGACTCCGCTACGAGCAGTACGTC. Its protein product is CSAPGLRYEQYV.

Notes on this clonotype: Compared with germline, one end of the junction differs, possibly owing to a read error. The chain uses TRBV25-1 and TRBJ2-1; 7 bases map to TRBD1. This CDR3 is built from 13 residues. Germline V lookup: CDR1 MGHDK, CDR2 SYGVNS. DNA for the CDR3: TGCGCCAGCAGGGACAGCGACTACAATGAGCAGTTCTTC. Its protein product is CASRDSDYNEQFF.

This clonotype showed up just a few times. The chain joins TRBV29-1 to TRBJ2-1, with 7 bases matching TRBD1. Trimming at V came to 5 bases and at J to 1 base, leaving 5 bases not matched to a gene. CDR3 length: 14 amino acids. The germline gives CDR1 SQVTM, CDR2 ANQGSEA. CDR3 DNA: TGCAGCGTTACAGGGGCTCCTTCCTACAATGAGCAGTTCTTC. Protein: CSVTGAPSYNEQFF.

This clonotype was counted only a few times. The V gene is TRBV29-1, the J gene TRBJ1-2, with 12 bases aligning to TRBD1. Germline CDR1 SQVTM, CDR2 ANQGSEA. Unmatched junction bases numbered 19, after V lost 7 bases and J lost 7 bases. The CDR3 runs 17 residues. This CDR3 reads CSAEGPGTGGPQAGYTF. CDR3 sequence (DNA): TGCAGCGCCGAAGGTCCTGGGACAGGGGGCCCCCAGGCTGGCTACACCTTC.

This rearrangement joins TRBV3-1 to TRBJ1-1; TRBD1 agrees at 12 bases. This CDR3 spans 18 amino acids. Germline assignment: CDR1 LGHDT and CDR2 YNNKEL (reference sequence). The V segment lost 4 bases and the J segment 11 bases; nucleotides outside the gene matches: 20. CDR3 in amino acids: CASSRNSPGQGATSQAFF. The DNA for the CDR3 is TGTGCCAGCAGCCGAAATAGCCCGGGACAGGGGGCGACTTCTCAGGCTTTCTTT.

With respect to this clonotype: The junction shows a germline mismatch at one end, possibly a read error. This chain uses TRBV15 with TRBJ2-1; D possibly corresponds to TRBD2 (6 bases). The germline V gene encodes CDR1 LNHNV and CDR2 YYDKDF (reference sequence). This CDR3 is built from 16 residues. This CDR3 is CVTSRGGSSSYNEQFF. The CDR3 nucleotides are TGTGTCACCAGCAGAGGAGGGTCCTCCTCCTACAATGAGCAGTTCTTC. Based on the CDR3 plus reference TRBV15 and TRBJ2-1, the full variable domain is DAMVIQNPRYQVTQFGKPVTLSCSQTLNHNVMYWYQQKSSQAPKLLFHYYDKDFNNEADTPDNFQSRRPNTSFCFLDIRSPGLGDTAMYLCVTSRGGSSSYNEQFFGPGTRLTVL.

The V call is TRBV7-3, the J call TRBJ2-1; 9 nucleotides match TRBD2. The CDR3 sequence is 16 residues long. V lost 1 base and J lost 0; bases outside the gene matches: 1. CDR1 is SGHTA, CDR2 FQGTGA, per germline. The CDR3 here is CASSLRLAASYNEQFF. CDR3 nucleotide sequence: TGTGCCAGCAGCTTAAGACTAGCGGCCTCCTACAATGAGCAGTTCTTC.

The rearrangement joins TRBV10-3 to TRBJ2-7; TRBD1 matches 8 bases. CDR1 and CDR2 (germline): ENHRY, SYGVKD. The CDR3 spans 14 residues. J was trimmed by 3 bases and V by 6 bases; bases with no gene match: 7. CDR3 DNA sequence: TGTGCCATCAGCCGAGGACAGGGAAGCTACGAGCAGTACTTC. This sequence encodes CAISRGQGSYEQYF.

The V call is TRBV5-1, the J call TRBJ2-3, with D tentatively TRBD2 (5 bases). Per the germline V gene, CDR1 is SGHRS and CDR2 is YFSETQ. This CDR3 has 15 residues. Trimming removed 4 bases from V and 0 bases from J, with 12 bases in between. CDR3: CASSPDFPSTDTQYF. CDR3 in DNA: TGCGCCAGCAGCCCGGACTTTCCTAGCACAGATACGCAGTATTTT.

This chain joins TRBV7-9 and TRBJ1-2, with D possibly TRBD1 on 5 matching bases. CDR1 is SEHNR, CDR2 FQNEAQ, per germline (reference sequence). V lost 5 bases and J 4 bases, leaving 14 bases between the germline ends. This CDR3 region has 14 residues. As DNA, the CDR3 is TGTGCCAGCAGCCCCCAGGCGGGGGGCTATGGCTACACCTTC. Amino acids: CASSPQAGGYGYTF.

The chain combines TRBV13 with TRBJ2-1; TRBD1 aligns across 7 bases. Germline-derived CDR1 and CDR2 are PRHDT and FYEKMQ (reference sequence). The CDR3 covers 17 residues. Trimming took 6 bases from V and 3 from J; bases not matched to a gene: 14. The CDR3 sequence is CASSLQGTVSFYNEQFF. CDR3 DNA sequence: TGTGCCAGCAGTTTACAGGGGACAGTGTCATTCTACAATGAGCAGTTCTTC. Combining the CDR3 with reference TRBV13 and TRBJ2-1 gives the whole variable domain AAGVIQSPRHLIKEKRETATLKCYPIPRHDTVYWYQQGPGQDPQFLISFYEKMQSDKGSIPDRFSAQQFSDYHSELNMSSLELGDSALYFCASSLQGTVSFYNEQFFGPGTRLTVL.

The chain carries TRBV30 and TRBJ2-1, with D perhaps TRBD2 (5 bases). CDR1 GTSNPN and CDR2 SVGIG come from the germline V gene (reference sequence). The CDR3 contains 13 residues. Between the trimmed V and J ends, which lost 1 base and 6 bases, there was a span of 10 bases. This chain's CDR3 is CAWSDGLGNEQFF. The CDR3 nucleotides read TGTGCCTGGAGTGATGGACTCGGCAATGAGCAGTTCTTC.

The chain joins TRBV29-1 to TRBJ2-3; 9 nucleotides line up with TRBD2. There are 19 residues in the CDR3. After removal of 5 bases from V and 2 bases from J, the junction contained 20 bases not matched to a gene. Germline CDR1 and CDR2: SQVTM and ANQGSEA. The CDR3 protein is CSVSVGAGGPSLHTDTQYF. CDR3 nucleotide sequence: TGCAGCGTTTCTGTCGGTGCGGGAGGGCCCTCCCTACACACAGATACGCAGTATTTT.

The gene calls are TRBV6-5 and TRBJ2-7, with D maybe TRBD1 (5 bases). Trimming stripped 2 bases from V and 0 bases from J, with 17 bases between. Germline V gene data show CDR1 as MNHEY and CDR2 as SVGAGI. The CDR3 totals 17 residues. CDR3: CASSYVNRSGDSYEQYF. For the CDR3, the DNA is TGTGCCAGCAGTTACGTGAACAGGTCAGGCGACTCCTACGAGCAGTACTTC.